The following is a T cell receptor beta chain sequence with its context. This CDR3 contains 15 residues. Germline loops: CDR1 LNHDA, CDR2 SQIVND (reference sequence). The V gene end was trimmed by 5 bases and the J gene end by 2 bases; junction bases not matched to a gene: 4. The data derive from a study of control samples from healthy donors and cancer patients. Generated by immunoSEQ multiplex PCR, the TCRdb table keeps only in-frame clones and is missing some. The sample records about 88,000 clones, approximately 93% being singletons. The J gene is TRBJ2-1, the V gene TRBV19; 9 positions agree with TRBD2. Specimen: blood. The receptor was isolated from a man aged 18 to 35 in good health. As DNA, the CDR3 is TGTGCCAGTAGTCTGACTAGCGGTCCCTACAATGAGCAGTTCTTC. Encoded protein: CASSLTSGPYNEQFF.